Listed below are T cell receptor beta chains from one sample, sequenced in a study of T cells in Graves' hyperthyroidism and ophthalmopathy. TCRdb re-analysed the multiplex PCR reads in MiXCR, keeping a single row per CDR3 protein. The sample shows 470,000 or so distinct CDR3 sequences, around 20% of them seen only once. Input material: blood. These receptors all come from a man aged 18 to 29 with Graves' hyperthyroidism. Each CDR3 is given with its conserved first and last residue. The order of the fields is J gene, clone size, D gene, V gene, CDR3 protein, CDR3 DNA. D genes are given only for firm matches. Expanded clones are given a class, and other clones once, few, many or no size at all.

j_gene: TRBJ1-1; abundance: -; d_gene: -; v_gene: TRBV2; CDR3aa: CASSVIAGGRNTEAFF; CDR3nt: TGTGCCAGCAGTGTTATCGCGGGGGGGAGAAACACTGAAGCTTTCTTT
j_gene: TRBJ2-7; abundance: many; d_gene: -; v_gene: TRBV5-1; CDR3aa: CASSQQATSYEQYF; CDR3nt: TGCGCCAGCAGTCAACAGGCCACCTCCTACGAGCAGTACTTC
j_gene: TRBJ1-1; abundance: -; d_gene: TRBD1; v_gene: TRBV6-1; CDR3aa: CASMEDRATEAFF; CDR3nt: TGTGCCAGCATGGAAGACAGGGCCACTGAAGCTTTCTTT
j_gene: TRBJ2-1; abundance: -; d_gene: TRBD1; v_gene: TRBV20-1; CDR3aa: CSARDLGTGGNEQFF; CDR3nt: TGCAGTGCTAGAGATCTCGGGACAGGAGGAAATGAGCAGTTCTTC
j_gene: TRBJ2-7; abundance: -; d_gene: TRBD2; v_gene: TRBV7-2; CDR3aa: CASSNSGAALYEQYF; CDR3nt: TGTGCCAGCAGCAATAGCGGGGCCGCACTCTACGAGCAGTACTTC
j_gene: TRBJ1-1; abundance: many; d_gene: -; v_gene: TRBV27; CDR3aa: CAGGAEAFF; CDR3nt: TGTGCCGGAGGGGCTGAAGCTTTCTTT
j_gene: TRBJ1-1; abundance: once; d_gene: -; v_gene: TRBV24-1; CDR3aa: CATSRTRVRRAFF; CDR3nt: TGTGCCACCAGCCGAACCAGGGTTCGGAGAGCTTTCTTT
j_gene: TRBJ2-2; abundance: many; d_gene: -; v_gene: TRBV6-2/TRBV6-3; CDR3aa: CASSYAPSAGELFF; CDR3nt: TGTGCCAGCAGTTACGCGCCCAGCGCCGGGGAGCTGTTTTTT
j_gene: TRBJ2-7; abundance: -; d_gene: -; v_gene: TRBV20-1; CDR3aa: CSARGVYLYEQYF; CDR3nt: TGCAGTGCTAGGGGGGTCTATCTATACGAGCAGTACTTC
j_gene: TRBJ2-7; abundance: -; d_gene: -; v_gene: TRBV28; CDR3aa: CASIRGGAFYEQYF; CDR3nt: TGTGCCAGCATCCGCGGCGGGGCTTTCTACGAGCAGTACTTC
j_gene: TRBJ2-2; abundance: -; d_gene: TRBD2; v_gene: TRBV20-1; CDR3aa: CSASGLAGGPGTGELFF; CDR3nt: TGCAGTGCCTCGGGACTAGCGGGGGGGCCGGGCACCGGGGAGCTGTTTTTT
j_gene: TRBJ1-2; abundance: many; d_gene: TRBD1; v_gene: TRBV28; CDR3aa: CASSLLGQGYGYTF; CDR3nt: TGTGCCAGCAGTTTACTCGGACAGGGGTATGGCTACACCTTC
j_gene: TRBJ1-5; abundance: many; d_gene: TRBD1; v_gene: TRBV12-3/TRBV12-4; CDR3aa: CASSLRGQMKF; CDR3nt: TGTGCCAGCAGTTTAAGGGGACAGATGAAATTT
j_gene: TRBJ2-7; abundance: many; d_gene: -; v_gene: TRBV20-1; CDR3aa: CSARDMRITTYEQYF; CDR3nt: TGCAGTGCTAGAGATATGAGGATCACAACCTACGAGCAGTACTTC
j_gene: TRBJ2-2; abundance: many; d_gene: -; v_gene: TRBV6-1; CDR3aa: CASSDVPRAGELFF; CDR3nt: TGTGCCAGCAGTGATGTTCCCAGGGCCGGGGAGCTGTTTTTT
j_gene: TRBJ2-7; abundance: -; d_gene: -; v_gene: TRBV5-1; CDR3aa: CASSLVFPGGSYEQYF; CDR3nt: TGCGCCAGCAGCTTGGTGTTCCCAGGGGGGTCCTACGAGCAGTACTTC
j_gene: TRBJ2-6; abundance: -; d_gene: TRBD2; v_gene: TRBV6-1; CDR3aa: CASSDWGGTNVLTF; CDR3nt: TGTGCCAGCAGTGATTGGGGGGGAACCAACGTCCTGACTTTC
j_gene: TRBJ2-3; abundance: many; d_gene: TRBD1; v_gene: TRBV6-2/TRBV6-3; CDR3aa: CASNPGQASDTQYF; CDR3nt: TGTGCCAGCAACCCGGGACAGGCTTCAGATACGCAGTATTTT
j_gene: TRBJ2-7; abundance: few; d_gene: -; v_gene: TRBV28; CDR3aa: CASSFKPGVYEQYF; CDR3nt: TGTGCCAGCAGTTTTAAACCAGGGGTCTACGAGCAGTACTTC
j_gene: TRBJ2-5; abundance: -; d_gene: TRBD2; v_gene: TRBV6-2/TRBV6-3; CDR3aa: CASSGRWGETQYF; CDR3nt: TGTGCCAGCAGCGGGAGGTGGGGAGAGACCCAGTACTTC
j_gene: TRBJ1-3; abundance: many; d_gene: -; v_gene: TRBV2; CDR3aa: CASSEVARGNTIYF; CDR3nt: TGTGCCAGCAGTGAAGTGGCGCGAGGAAACACCATATATTTT
j_gene: TRBJ2-7; abundance: many; d_gene: TRBD2; v_gene: TRBV4-1; CDR3aa: CASSPTSGGAYEQYF; CDR3nt: TGCGCCAGCAGCCCCACTAGCGGGGGGGCCTACGAGCAGTACTTC
j_gene: TRBJ2-2; abundance: many; d_gene: TRBD2; v_gene: TRBV27; CDR3aa: CASTWGTSGTGELFF; CDR3nt: TGTGCCAGCACCTGGGGGACTAGCGGCACCGGGGAGCTGTTTTTT
j_gene: TRBJ2-7; abundance: many; d_gene: TRBD2; v_gene: TRBV6-1; CDR3aa: CASSGLAGAGEQYF; CDR3nt: TGTGCCAGCAGTGGACTAGCGGGGGCGGGAGAGCAGTACTTC
j_gene: TRBJ1-2; abundance: few; d_gene: -; v_gene: TRBV28; CDR3aa: CASSLEGGYTF; CDR3nt: TGTGCCAGCAGTTTGGAGGGAGGCTACACCTTC
j_gene: TRBJ1-2; abundance: -; d_gene: -; v_gene: TRBV7-8; CDR3aa: CASSPRGWGYTF; CDR3nt: TGTGCCAGCAGCCCCCGCGGCTGGGGCTACACCTTC
j_gene: TRBJ2-7; abundance: few; d_gene: TRBD1; v_gene: TRBV30; CDR3aa: CAWTGTGWHEQYF; CDR3nt: TGTGCCTGGACGGGGACAGGGTGGCACGAGCAGTACTTC
j_gene: TRBJ1-5; abundance: few; d_gene: -; v_gene: TRBV27; CDR3aa: CASSLVRGARNQPQHF; CDR3nt: TGTGCCAGCAGTTTAGTCCGGGGGGCCCGCAATCAGCCCCAGCATTTT
j_gene: TRBJ2-7; abundance: once; d_gene: -; v_gene: TRBV14; CDR3aa: CASSQDRTNEQYF; CDR3nt: TGTGCCAGCAGCCAAGATCGCACCAACGAGCAGTACTTC
j_gene: TRBJ1-1; abundance: few; d_gene: -; v_gene: TRBV28; CDR3aa: CASSLEGWNTEAFF; CDR3nt: TGTGCCAGCAGTTTGGAGGGGTGGAACACTGAAGCTTTCTTT
j_gene: TRBJ2-7; abundance: -; d_gene: -; v_gene: TRBV20-1; CDR3aa: CSAITSPWAGEQYF; CDR3nt: TGCAGTGCTATCACTAGCCCATGGGCGGGGGAGCAGTACTTC